This paragraph covers one TCR beta chain sequence. As yet, its antigen is unknown. This specimen comes from a study of T cells after yellow fever vaccination. J lost 2 bases, V lost 6 bases, and 5 bases had no gene match. This CDR3 contains 14 residues. TCRdb independently ran MiXCR on the 5' RACE reads; one entry per CDR3 protein. The profile covers 510,000 or so distinct CDR3 sequences, with over 15% appearing a single time and 14% taken by the ten largest. Study-wide findings and caveats: Clonotypes found in both CD4 and CD8 compartments made up a small share. It was a weaker secondary response, yet one that peaked faster, at day 5 versus 15.

The sequenced sample was PBMCs, obtained 15 days after the yellow fever booster vaccination. The receptor was derived from a man between 25 and 39 years old who received the YFV17D yellow fever vaccine. The rearrangement uses TRBV12-3 or TRBV12-4 and TRBJ2-3, with 7 bases lining up with TRBD2. Written as DNA, the CDR3 is TGTGCCAGCAGGTGGGACTACTCCACAGATACGCAGTATTTT. Encoded protein: CASRWDYSTDTQYF.